The 14 T cell receptor beta chains below come from one sample, sequenced in a study of blood T cell repertoires in COVID-19 (dated by TCRdb to 2018 to 2020). Library method: the immunoSEQ multiplex PCR assay. TCRdb's version of the immuneACCESS table is confined to in-frame rearrangements and falls short of the full clone set. An unresolved V gene accounts for under half of the shortfall where checked; the remainder is of unknown origin. This sample comprises some 400,000 clones, about 87% of them detected only once. Under 3% of the sample comes from the top ten. Sequencing used peripheral blood. The receptors derive from a human donor in a cohort sampled during active COVID-19.

This clone was counted at least ten times. The chain couples TRBV5-1 to TRBJ2-3; 7 nucleotides line up with TRBD1. Trimming took 4 bases from V and 2 from J; bases not matched to a gene: 4. Per germline, CDR1 SGHRS and CDR2 YFSETQ. The CDR3 loop spans 14 amino acids. CDR3 protein: CASSHGQDTDTQYF. The CDR3 coding sequence is TGCGCCAGCAGCCATGGACAGGACACAGATACGCAGTATTTT. Full variable domain (outside the CDR3, taken from reference TRBV5-1 and TRBJ2-3): KAGVTQTPRYLIKTRGQQVTLSCSPISGHRSVSWYQQTPGQGLQFLFEYFSETQRNKGNFPGRFSGRQFSNSRSEMNVSTLELGDSALYLCASSHGQDTDTQYFGPGTRLTVL.

The genes are TRBV12-3 or TRBV12-4 and TRBJ2-5, with unresolved D. This CDR3 has 12 residues. V lost 2 bases to trimming and J lost 10 bases, with 11 bases between them. The CDR3 DNA sequence: TGTGCCAGCAGTTTAAGCATTGGCGGCCAGTACTTC. This encodes CASSLSIGGQYF.

J is TRBJ1-3 and V is TRBV4-1; D is unclear. The germline V and J ends were trimmed by 9 bases and 0 bases, with 12 bases remaining between them. Germline CDR1 reads MGHRA; CDR2 reads YSYEKL. The CDR3 covers 14 residues. The CDR3 sequence is CASSWGASGNTIYF. The CDR3 nucleotides are TGCGCCAGTTCATGGGGAGCCTCTGGAAACACCATATATTTT.

The V call is TRBV24-1, the J call TRBJ2-1; 15 positions agree with TRBD2. The length of the CDR3 is 17 residues. The germline CDR1 and CDR2 sequences are KGHDR and SFDVKD. J lost 2 bases, V lost 8 bases, and 6 bases had no gene match. The CDR3: CATTGLAGGPPYNEQFF. The CDR3 nucleotides read TGTGCCACCACAGGACTAGCGGGGGGGCCCCCCTACAATGAGCAGTTCTTC.

This clone was seen once. V and J are TRBV9 and TRBJ2-2; D remains unclear. The CDR3 is 12 amino acids. Germline CDR1 SGDLS, CDR2 YYNGEE. The V end lost 4 bases, the J end lost 6 bases, and 7 bases lay between the germline ends. The CDR3 reads CASSLGAGELFF. The CDR3 DNA reads TGTGCCAGCAGCCTCGGAGCCGGGGAGCTGTTTTTT.

The V gene is TRBV19, the J gene TRBJ2-7, with 7 bases that match TRBD2. J lost 0 bases, V lost 4 bases, and 6 bases had no gene match. This CDR3 has 15 amino acids. Per the germline V gene, CDR1 is LNHDA and CDR2 is SQIVND (reference sequence). The CDR3 region is CASSTPRESSYEQYF. In DNA form, the CDR3 reads TGTGCCAGTAGTACCCCGCGGGAGAGCTCCTACGAGCAGTACTTC. The entire variable domain, with the rest obtained from reference TRBV19 and TRBJ2-7, is as follows: DGGITQSPKYLFRKEGQNVTLSCEQNLNHDAMYWYRQDPGQGLRLIYYSQIVNDFQKGDIAEGYSVSREKKESFPLTVTSAQKNPTAFYLCASSTPRESSYEQYFGPGTRLTVT.

This clone was observed a single time. V and J are TRBV14 and TRBJ1-6, with TRBD1 as a possible D gene (5 bases). The CDR3 extends over 14 amino acids. Trimming left V 6 bases short and J 7 bases short, with 13 bases between. In germline, CDR1 is SGHDN, CDR2 FVKESK. Here the CDR3 DNA reads TGTGCCAGCAGTCCCCGGGGGGGAAATTCACCCCTCCACTTT. Translation gives CASSPRGGNSPLHF.

The chain has TRBV3-1 (or the pseudogene TRBV3-2) and TRBJ2-2, with D possibly being TRBD2 (6 bases). Germline V lookup: CDR1 LGHDT, CDR2 YNNKEL (reference sequence). Trimming took 0 bases from V and 1 from J, leaving 9 bases between them. This CDR3 has 16 residues. The CDR3 is CASSQDHGGNTGELFF. The CDR3, as DNA: TGTGCCAGCAGCCAAGATCACGGGGGGAACACCGGGGAGCTGTTTTTT.

V gene TRBV29-1 combines with J gene TRBJ1-5, with TRBD1 matching 8 bases. The CDR3 loop spans 13 amino acids. Germline assignment: CDR1 SQVTM and CDR2 ANQGSEA. The V segment lost 0 bases and the J segment 9 bases; nucleotides outside the gene matches: 4. The CDR3 loop is CSVEEQGAGPQHF. The CDR3 DNA reads as TGCAGCGTTGAAGAGCAGGGGGCCGGGCCCCAGCATTTT.

The chain links TRBV18 to TRBJ2-7; D gene uncertain. CDR3 size: 14 residues. V lost 2 bases, J lost 0 bases, and 8 bases lay in between. The germline V gene has CDR1 KGHSH and CDR2 LQKENI. CDR3 region: CASSPGGHSYEQYF. CDR3 bases: TGTGCCAGCTCACCAGGTGGCCACTCCTACGAGCAGTACTTC. The complete variable domain, with remaining parts taken from reference TRBV18 and TRBJ2-7, reads NAGVMQNPRHLVRRRGQEARLRCSPMKGHSHVYWYRQLPEEGLKFMVYLQKENIIDESGMPKERFSAEFPKEGPSILRIQQVVRGDSAAYFCASSPGGHSYEQYFGPGTRLTVT.

This clone was detected once. The J gene is TRBJ2-3, the V gene TRBV24-1; perhaps TRBD2 as D (6 bases). Per the germline V gene, CDR1 is KGHDR and CDR2 is SFDVKD. Trimming pared 5 bases from V and 6 bases from J, leaving 17 bases between. CDR3 length equals 15 residues. The CDR3 is CATSVSGEAGDTQYF. Written as DNA, the CDR3 is TGTGCCACCAGTGTGTCCGGGGAGGCGGGGGATACGCAGTATTTT.

The chain combines TRBV18 with TRBJ2-2; 11 nucleotides line up with TRBD1. Germline assignment: CDR1 KGHSH and CDR2 LQKENI. The trim removed 3 bases at V and 6 bases at J, leaving 0 bases unmatched. CDR3 length equals 14 residues. The CDR3 nucleotides read TGTGCCAGCTCACCGGGACAGGGGGCCGGGGAGCTGTTTTTT. This sequence encodes CASSPGQGAGELFF.

The chain joins TRBV3-1 (or the pseudogene TRBV3-2) to TRBJ2-5; a possible D gene is TRBD2 (5 bases). CDR3 length: 13 residues. CDR1 is LGHDT, CDR2 YNNKEL, per germline (reference sequence). Trimming pared 5 bases from V and 7 bases from J, leaving 14 bases between. The CDR3 spells CASSVSNAGTQYF. The CDR3 bases are TGTGCCAGCAGCGTTTCTAACGCGGGGACCCAGTACTTC.

This rearrangement joins TRBV19 to TRBJ2-3; the match to TRBD2 covers 11 bases. V shed 11 bases and J 4 bases; nucleotides not matched to a gene: 11. Looked up from germline, CDR1 is LNHDA and CDR2 is SQIVND (reference sequence). The CDR3 totals 15 residues. DNA of the CDR3: TGTGCCGCAAGCAGGGGGACTAGCGGATCAGATACGCAGTATTTT. Translated: CAASRGTSGSDTQYF. The complete variable domain, with remaining parts taken from reference TRBV19 and TRBJ2-3, reads DGGITQSPKYLFRKEGQNVTLSCEQNLNHDAMYWYRQDPGQGLRLIYYSQIVNDFQKGDIAEGYSVSREKKESFPLTVTSAQKNPTAFYLCAASRGTSGSDTQYFGPGTRLTVL.